This TCR beta chain was captured in a study of beta chain features in type 1 diabetes. Findings and limits, study-wide: Type 1 diabetes patients had moderately but significantly shorter TCRB CDR3s in all four CD4+ subsets. Individuals with type 1 diabetes displayed fewer insertions and more deletions at VDJ junctions. Sequencing used cDNA, and cells with high TCR expression could therefore be over-represented.

On this clone: Its antigen is not known.

V lost 2 bases to trimming and J lost 6 bases, with 6 bases between them. The CDR3 runs 12 residues. Per germline, CDR1 SEHNR and CDR2 FQNEAQ (reference sequence). Since all of the isolated RNA was reverse transcribed, expressed TCRB transcripts were what got sequenced. An average of around 3.9 million reads was obtained for naive, central memory and regulatory T cell samples. Sequencing used immunoSEQ multiplex PCR; TCRdb keeps in-frame clones, though not all of them. The sample has 100,000 to 150,000 clones, roughly 17% seen once. Input material: central memory CD4+ T cells from blood. This clonotype was obtained from a man between 18 and 35 years old with type 1 diabetes. V gene TRBV7-9 combines with J gene TRBJ2-3; no reliable D call. For the CDR3, the DNA is TGTGCCAGCAGCTTAACTAAGGATACGCAGTATTTT. Its protein is CASSLTKDTQYF.